These 22 T cell receptor beta chains were all obtained from the same sample, sequenced in a study of cytomegalovirus exposure and HLA in healthy donors. Primers: 60 Vbeta forward and 13 Jbeta reverse. The protocol was immunoSEQ multiplex PCR, while the TCRdb copy is restricted to in-frame clones and leaves out a portion. The data hold 30,000 or so clones, with about 65% observed a single time. The material sequenced was PBMCs. The receptors derive from a man aged 50-59 years in good health and CMV-seropositive.

The CDR3, as DNA: TGCGCCAGCAGCCAAGATATTGGGGGGGGCTACCAAGAGACCCAGTACTTC. It translates to CASSQDIGGGYQETQYF. The chain has TRBV4-3 and TRBJ2-5, with TRBD2 as a possible D gene (7 bases). Deletions cut 0 bases from V and 0 bases from J, with 14 bases between. The V gene's germline CDR1 is LGHNA and CDR2 YSLEER. The CDR3 has 17 amino acids.

This chain connects TRBV4-2 to TRBJ1-1; the D is unclear. Germline CDR1 and CDR2: LGHNA and YNFKEQ. Trimming took off 3 bases at V and 0 bases at J, with 11 bases between the two ends. The CDR3 length is 15 residues. This CDR3 reads CASSHAHQVNTEAFF. The CDR3 DNA reads TGTGCCAGCAGCCACGCACATCAAGTGAACACTGAAGCTTTCTTT.

This chain joins TRBV13 and TRBJ2-7; TRBD2 might be the D (6 bases). The CDR3 consists of 16 residues. Trimming took off 0 bases at V and 0 bases at J, with 12 bases between the two ends. Germline V gene lookup returns CDR1 PRHDT and CDR2 FYEKMQ (reference sequence). The CDR3 region has the DNA TGTGCCAGCAGCTTAGGGAGATGGAGGGGCTCCTACGAGCAGTACTTC. Its protein product is CASSLGRWRGSYEQYF.

The J gene is TRBJ1-1, the V gene TRBV30, with D tentatively TRBD1 (5 bases). Germline V lookup: CDR1 GTSNPN, CDR2 SVGIG (reference sequence). CDR3 length equals 11 residues. Trimming removed 5 bases from V and 4 bases from J, with 8 bases in between. CDR3 coding DNA: TGTGCCTGGGCCGACAGCACTGAAGCTTTCTTT. Protein product: CAWADSTEAFF.

The chain joins TRBV28 to TRBJ1-2; 7 bases line up with TRBD1. The CDR3 contains 14 residues. V was clipped by 11 bases and J by 4 bases; unmatched bases: 13. Germline V gene lookup returns CDR1 MDHEN and CDR2 SYDVKM. The CDR3 protein is CAGRKGGRPYGYTF. The CDR3 region has the DNA TGTGCCGGTAGAAAAGGGGGCCGTCCCTATGGCTACACCTTC.

The V gene is TRBV28, the J gene TRBJ1-5; a possible D gene is TRBD1 (6 bases). The V end lost 6 bases, the J end lost 7 bases, and 25 bases lay between the germline ends. Looked up from germline, CDR1 is MDHEN and CDR2 is SYDVKM. There are 17 residues in the CDR3. Here the CDR3 reads CASSQGYRYGLGQPQHF. CDR3 DNA sequence: TGTGCCAGCAGCCAGGGGTACCGGTATGGGTTGGGACAGCCCCAGCATTTT.

The sample holds a few counts of this clone. The V and J genes are TRBV11-2 and TRBJ2-4, with a possible D match to TRBD1 (6 bases). CDR3 length: 14 residues. The germline V gene has CDR1 SGHAT and CDR2 FQNNGV. V was shortened by 7 bases and J by 0 bases, with 10 bases between the two germline ends. The DNA for the CDR3 is TGTGCCAGCACCCCAGGGGTAGCCAAAAACATTCAGTACTTC. It yields the protein CASTPGVAKNIQYF.

The rearrangement joins TRBV6-1 to TRBJ1-1; D gene unclear. Germline values: CDR1 MNHNS, CDR2 SASEGT. V lost 6 bases and J lost 0, with 5 bases in between. The CDR3 loop spans 12 amino acids. The CDR3 DNA is TGTGCCAGCAGGAGGGTGAACACTGAAGCTTTCTTT. Amino acids: CASRRVNTEAFF.

The rearrangement joins TRBV29-1 to TRBJ1-4; 7 bases agree with TRBD1. The CDR3 length is 12 residues. The ends lost 5 bases at V and 7 bases at J; junction bases unmatched: 4. CDR1 and CDR2 from the germline V gene are SQVTM and ANQGSEA. In nucleotides, the CDR3 is TGCAGCGTTTCCCGGGACAGTGAAAAACTGTTTTTT. This encodes CSVSRDSEKLFF.

This clone was seen only a few times. This chain joins TRBV4-2 and TRBJ1-2; unclear D gene. The CDR3 length is 15 residues. CDR1 LGHNA and CDR2 YNFKEQ come from the germline V gene. Trimming took 1 base from V and 8 from J, leaving 17 bases between them. In DNA, the CDR3 is TGTGCCAGCAGCCAAGCGAACACTAATTTGTTCGGCTACACCTTC. Protein product: CASSQANTNLFGYTF.

V is TRBV30 and J is TRBJ2-1; maybe TRBD2 (6 bases). The ends were cut back, 0 bases at V and 8 bases at J, with 17 bases in the middle. CDR1 GTSNPN and CDR2 SVGIG come from the germline V gene (reference sequence). CDR3 length: 15 amino acids. The CDR3 coding sequence is TGTGCCTGGAGTGTTAAACAGCTAGCGAGCCATGAGCAGTTCTTC. Translated: CAWSVKQLASHEQFF.

The chain links TRBV29-1 to TRBJ1-2, with unresolved D. The germline V gene encodes CDR1 SQVTM and CDR2 ANQGSEA. CDR3 length: 13 amino acids. The V and J ends lost 3 bases and 2 bases respectively, with 10 bases between them. The DNA for the CDR3 is TGCAGCGTTGATCAGAATTCCAACTATGGCTACACCTTC. Translated, it gives CSVDQNSNYGYTF. The complete variable domain, with remaining parts taken from reference TRBV29-1 and TRBJ1-2, reads SAVISQKPSRDICQRGTSLTIQCQVDSQVTMMFWYRQQPGQSLTLIATANQGSEATYESGFVIDKFPISRPNLTFSTLTVSNMSPEDSSIYLCSVDQNSNYGYTFGSGTRLTVV.

The CDR3 DNA follows: TGTGCCTGGAGTGTAAATCTGCGCGAGCAGTACTTC. Its protein product is CAWSVNLREQYF. The chain is built from TRBV30 and TRBJ2-7; D not certain. The CDR3 extends over 12 amino acids. Trimming cost V 0 bases and J 6 bases, with 9 bases left between them. Looked up from germline, CDR1 is GTSNPN and CDR2 is SVGIG (reference sequence).

The rearrangement joins TRBV4-2 to TRBJ1-2; D is unclear. Germline V gene lookup returns CDR1 LGHNA and CDR2 YNFKEQ. The ends were cut back, 0 bases at V and 7 bases at J, with 15 bases in the middle. This CDR3 is 15 amino acids long. The CDR3 loop is CASSQERAQGGGYTF. The CDR3 DNA sequence: TGTGCCAGCAGCCAAGAACGGGCCCAAGGAGGTGGCTACACCTTC.

This clone has just a few counts. The J gene is TRBJ1-5, the V gene TRBV30, with TRBD1 identical over 11 bases. This CDR3 has 13 amino acids. Trimming at V came to 4 bases and at J to 9 bases, leaving 5 bases not matched to a gene. Germline V CDR1 and CDR2: GTSNPN, SVGIG (reference sequence). The CDR3 protein is CAWTGTGGPPQHF. CDR3 DNA: TGTGCCTGGACCGGGACAGGGGGTCCGCCCCAGCATTTT. The full variable domain, with the rest looked up from reference TRBV30 and TRBJ1-5, is SQTIHQWPATLVQPVGSPLSLECTVEGTSNPNLYWYRQAAGRGLQLLFYSVGIGQISSEVPQNLSASRPQDRQFILSSKKLLLSDSGFYLCAWTGTGGPPQHFGDGTRLSIL.

There are a few counts of this clone. J is TRBJ1-1 and V is TRBV6-5; weak D call: TRBD1 (6 bases). The V end was cut by 5 bases, the J end by 4 bases, with 8 bases between. CDR3 length equals 12 residues. The germline V gene has CDR1 MNHEY and CDR2 SVGAGI. For the CDR3, the DNA is TGTGCCAGCAGTGTACAGGGCACTGAAGCTTTCTTT. As protein: CASSVQGTEAFF.

This clone was observed once. The rearrangement joins TRBV5-6 to TRBJ1-5; D might be TRBD1 (5 bases). There are 15 residues in the CDR3. With 1 base removed from V and 1 base from J, the gap between germline ends came to 9 bases. Germline loops: CDR1 SGHDT, CDR2 YYEEEE. CDR3 DNA: TGTGCCAGCAGCTTGTCGCCAGGGAGCAATCAGCCCCAGCATTTT. Protein product: CASSLSPGSNQPQHF. Supplemented by reference TRBV5-6 and TRBJ1-5, the full variable domain reads DAGVTQSPTHLIKTRGQQVTLRCSPKSGHDTVSWYQQALGQGPQFIFQYYEEEERQRGNFPDRFSGHQFPNYSSELNVNALLLGDSALYLCASSLSPGSNQPQHFGDGTRLSIL.

This clone has a handful of counts. This sequence joins TRBV5-1 and TRBJ2-4, with D tentatively TRBD1 (6 bases). Per the germline V gene, CDR1 is SGHRS and CDR2 is YFSETQ. V was pared by 0 bases and J by 7 bases, with 8 bases between. This CDR3 is built from 13 residues. CDR3 residues: CASSLDRVNIQYF. The CDR3 DNA is TGCGCCAGCAGCTTGGACAGGGTTAACATTCAGTACTTC.

The gene calls are TRBV4-3 and TRBJ2-5, with 10 positions matching TRBD2. The CDR3 length is 16 residues. The V and J ends lost 2 bases and 3 bases, in that order; junction bases with no gene match: 6. CDR1 is LGHNA, CDR2 YSLEER, per germline. This CDR3 is CASSQRSGGAEETQYF. The CDR3 region has the DNA TGCGCCAGCAGCCAACGCAGCGGGGGGGCCGAAGAGACCCAGTACTTC.

This clone was seen only a few times. J is TRBJ1-5 and V is TRBV6-1; TRBD1 might be the D (6 bases). Germline V gene lookup returns CDR1 MNHNS and CDR2 SASEGT. Trimming left V 9 bases short and J 3 bases short, with 12 bases between. The CDR3 loop spans 13 amino acids. CDR3: CASVGQINQPQHF. The CDR3 DNA sequence: TGTGCCAGTGTGGGACAAATCAATCAGCCCCAGCATTTT.

This sequence joins TRBV6-1 and TRBJ2-2, with no clear D. The V end was cut by 10 bases, the J end by 1 base, with 13 bases between. Germline assignment: CDR1 MNHNS and CDR2 SASEGT. The CDR3 extends over 14 amino acids. The CDR3 nucleotides are TGTGCCACCCTTTTTGGGCAGAACACCGGGGAGCTGTTTTTT. Translating it yields CATLFGQNTGELFF.

The chain combines TRBV9 with TRBJ2-3; 7 bases fit TRBD1. V dropped 4 bases and J dropped 1; count of bases not matched to a gene: 18. Looked up from germline, CDR1 is SGDLS and CDR2 is YYNGEE. The CDR3 runs 19 residues. The CDR3 reads CASSKEPLGLQGGTDTQYF. In DNA, the CDR3 is TGTGCCAGCAGCAAAGAACCCCTCGGGTTGCAGGGGGGCACAGATACGCAGTATTTT. Drawing the rest from reference TRBV9 and TRBJ2-3, the complete variable domain is DSGVTQTPKHLITATGQRVTLRCSPRSGDLSVYWYQQSLDQGLQFLIQYYNGEERAKGNILERFSAQQFPDLHSELNLSSLELGDSALYFCASSKEPLGLQGGTDTQYFGPGTRLTVL.